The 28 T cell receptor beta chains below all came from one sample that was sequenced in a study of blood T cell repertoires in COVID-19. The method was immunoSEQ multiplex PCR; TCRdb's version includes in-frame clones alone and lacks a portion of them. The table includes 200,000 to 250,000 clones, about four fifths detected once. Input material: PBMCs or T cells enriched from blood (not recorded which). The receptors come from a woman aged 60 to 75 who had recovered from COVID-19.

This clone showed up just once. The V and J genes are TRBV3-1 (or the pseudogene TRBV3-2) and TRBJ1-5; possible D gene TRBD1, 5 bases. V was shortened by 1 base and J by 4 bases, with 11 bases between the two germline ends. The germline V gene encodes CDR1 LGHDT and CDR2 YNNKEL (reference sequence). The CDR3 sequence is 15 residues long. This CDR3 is CASSQGRVGNQPQHF. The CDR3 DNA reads TGTGCCAGCAGCCAAGGCAGGGTTGGGAATCAGCCCCAGCATTTT.

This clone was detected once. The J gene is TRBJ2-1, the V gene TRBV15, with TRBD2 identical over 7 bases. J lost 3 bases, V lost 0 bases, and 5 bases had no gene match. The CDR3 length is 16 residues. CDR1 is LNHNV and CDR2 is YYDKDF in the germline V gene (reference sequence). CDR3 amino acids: CATSRDRLANYNEQFF. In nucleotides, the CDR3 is TGTGCCACCAGCAGAGATCGACTAGCCAACTACAATGAGCAGTTCTTC.

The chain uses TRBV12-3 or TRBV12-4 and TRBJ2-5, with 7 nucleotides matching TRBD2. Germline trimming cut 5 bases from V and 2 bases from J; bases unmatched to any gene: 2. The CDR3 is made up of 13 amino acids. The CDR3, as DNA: TGTGCCAGCAGTAAGCGGGAACAAGAGACCCAGTACTTC. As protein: CASSKREQETQYF.

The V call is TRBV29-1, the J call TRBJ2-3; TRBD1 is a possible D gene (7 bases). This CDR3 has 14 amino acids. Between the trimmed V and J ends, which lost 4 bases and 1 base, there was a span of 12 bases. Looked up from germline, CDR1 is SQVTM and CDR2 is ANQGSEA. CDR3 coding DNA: TGCAGCGTTGCCGCGGGGACAGGCACAGATACGCAGTATTTT. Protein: CSVAAGTGTDTQYF.

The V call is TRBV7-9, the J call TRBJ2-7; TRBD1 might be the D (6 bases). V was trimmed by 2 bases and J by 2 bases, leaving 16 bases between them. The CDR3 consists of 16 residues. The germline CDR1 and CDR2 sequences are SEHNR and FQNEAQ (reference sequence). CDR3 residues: CASSLFTGRFPYEQYF. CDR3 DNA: TGTGCCAGCAGCTTATTTACAGGGCGTTTTCCCTACGAGCAGTACTTC.

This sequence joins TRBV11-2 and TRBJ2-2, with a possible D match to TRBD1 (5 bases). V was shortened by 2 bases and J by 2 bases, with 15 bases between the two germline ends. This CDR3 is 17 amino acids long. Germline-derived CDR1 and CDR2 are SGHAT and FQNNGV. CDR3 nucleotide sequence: TGTGCCAGCAGCTTAATGAGGAAACAGGTCAACACCGGGGAGCTGTTTTTT. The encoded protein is CASSLMRKQVNTGELFF.

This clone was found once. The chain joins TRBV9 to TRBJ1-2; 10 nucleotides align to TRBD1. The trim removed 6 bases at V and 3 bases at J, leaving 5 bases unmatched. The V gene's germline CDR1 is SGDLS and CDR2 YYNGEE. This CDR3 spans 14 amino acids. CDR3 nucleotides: TGTGCCAGCAACCCCGGGACAGGGGACTATGGCTACACCTTC. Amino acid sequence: CASNPGTGDYGYTF.

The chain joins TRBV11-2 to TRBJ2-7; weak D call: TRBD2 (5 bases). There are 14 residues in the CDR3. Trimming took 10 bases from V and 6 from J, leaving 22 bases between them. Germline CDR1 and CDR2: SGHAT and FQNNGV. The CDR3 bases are TGTGCCATCTACCGGGATGAAGGTTGGATCGAGCAGTACTTC. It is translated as CAIYRDEGWIEQYF.

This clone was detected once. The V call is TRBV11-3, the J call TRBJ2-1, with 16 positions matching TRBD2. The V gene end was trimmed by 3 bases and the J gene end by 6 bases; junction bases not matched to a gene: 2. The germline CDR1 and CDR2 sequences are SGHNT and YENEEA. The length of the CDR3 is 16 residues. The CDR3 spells CASSFGTSGGANEQFF. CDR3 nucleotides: TGTGCCAGCAGCTTCGGGACTAGCGGGGGGGCCAATGAGCAGTTCTTC.

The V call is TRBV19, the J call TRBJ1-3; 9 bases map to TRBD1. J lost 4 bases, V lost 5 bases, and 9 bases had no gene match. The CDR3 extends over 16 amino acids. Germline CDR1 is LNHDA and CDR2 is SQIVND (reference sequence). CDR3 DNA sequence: TGTGCCAGTAGTCAAACGACAGGGGGGTCCGGAAACACCATATATTTT. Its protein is CASSQTTGGSGNTIYF.

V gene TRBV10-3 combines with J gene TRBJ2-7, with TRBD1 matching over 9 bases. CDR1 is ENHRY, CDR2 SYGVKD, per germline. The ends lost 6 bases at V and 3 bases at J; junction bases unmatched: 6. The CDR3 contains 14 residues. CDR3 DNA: TGTGCCATCAGCGTCCTGGACAGGGGCTACGAGCAGTACTTC. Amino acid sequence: CAISVLDRGYEQYF.

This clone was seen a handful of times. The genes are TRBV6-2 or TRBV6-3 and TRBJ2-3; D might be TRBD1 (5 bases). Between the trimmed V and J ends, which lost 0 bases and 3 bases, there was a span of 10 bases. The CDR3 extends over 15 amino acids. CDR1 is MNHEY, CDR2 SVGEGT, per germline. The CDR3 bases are TGTGCCAGCAGTTACTCGACCAGGGCGACAGATACGCAGTATTTT. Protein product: CASSYSTRATDTQYF.

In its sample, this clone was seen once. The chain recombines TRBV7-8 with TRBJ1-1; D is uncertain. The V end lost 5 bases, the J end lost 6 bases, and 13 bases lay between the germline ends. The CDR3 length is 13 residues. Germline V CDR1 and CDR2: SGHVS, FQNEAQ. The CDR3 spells CASSVQVPSEAFF. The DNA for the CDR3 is TGTGCCAGCAGCGTCCAGGTCCCGTCTGAAGCTTTCTTT. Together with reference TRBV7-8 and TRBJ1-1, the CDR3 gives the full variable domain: GAGVSQSPRYKVAKRGQDVALRCDPISGHVSLFWYQQALGQGPEFLTYFQNEAQLDKSGLPSDRFFAERPEGSVSTLKIQRTQQEDSAVYLCASSVQVPSEAFFGQGTRLTVV.

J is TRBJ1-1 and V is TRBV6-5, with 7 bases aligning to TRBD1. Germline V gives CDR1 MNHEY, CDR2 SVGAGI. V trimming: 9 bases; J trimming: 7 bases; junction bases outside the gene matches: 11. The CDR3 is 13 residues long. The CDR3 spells CASVRQGRHEAFF. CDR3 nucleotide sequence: TGTGCCAGTGTCCGACAGGGTCGGCATGAAGCTTTCTTT.

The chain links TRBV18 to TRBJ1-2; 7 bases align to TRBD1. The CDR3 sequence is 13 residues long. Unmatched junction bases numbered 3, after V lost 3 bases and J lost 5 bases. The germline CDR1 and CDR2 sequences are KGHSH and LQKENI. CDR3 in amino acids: CASSPDRSYGYTF. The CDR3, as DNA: TGTGCCAGCTCACCGGACAGGTCTTATGGCTACACCTTC.

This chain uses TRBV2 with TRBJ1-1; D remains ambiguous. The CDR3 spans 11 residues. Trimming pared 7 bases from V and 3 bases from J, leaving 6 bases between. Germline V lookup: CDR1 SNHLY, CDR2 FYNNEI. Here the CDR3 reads CASIGDTEAFF. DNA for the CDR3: TGTGCCAGCATCGGGGACACTGAAGCTTTCTTT.

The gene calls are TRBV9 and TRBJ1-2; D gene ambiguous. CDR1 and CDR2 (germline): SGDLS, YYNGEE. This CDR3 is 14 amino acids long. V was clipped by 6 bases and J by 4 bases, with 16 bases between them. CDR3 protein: CASNPNGGGYGYTF. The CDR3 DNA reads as TGTGCCAGCAACCCTAATGGAGGTGGCTATGGCTACACCTTC.

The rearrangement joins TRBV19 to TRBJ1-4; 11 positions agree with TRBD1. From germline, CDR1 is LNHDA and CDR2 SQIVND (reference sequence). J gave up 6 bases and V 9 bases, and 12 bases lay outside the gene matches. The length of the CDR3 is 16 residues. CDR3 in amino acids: CASQTGQGVLYEKLFF. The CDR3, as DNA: TGTGCCAGCCAAACGGGACAGGGGGTTTTATATGAAAAACTGTTTTTT.

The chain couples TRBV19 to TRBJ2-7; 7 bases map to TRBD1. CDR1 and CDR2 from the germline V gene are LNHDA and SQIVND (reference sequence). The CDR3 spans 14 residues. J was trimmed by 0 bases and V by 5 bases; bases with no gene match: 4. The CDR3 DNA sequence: TGTGCCAGTAGTCCGGGACAGTTCTCCTACGAGCAGTACTTC. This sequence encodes CASSPGQFSYEQYF.

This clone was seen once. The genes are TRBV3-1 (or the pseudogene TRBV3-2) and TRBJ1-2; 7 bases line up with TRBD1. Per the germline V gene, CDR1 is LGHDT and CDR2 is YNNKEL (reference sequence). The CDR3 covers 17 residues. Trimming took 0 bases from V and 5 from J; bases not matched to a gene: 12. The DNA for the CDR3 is TGTGCCAGCAGCCAAGATCCCGGACAGGCCCTGTGGTATGGCTACACCTTC. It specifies CASSQDPGQALWYGYTF.

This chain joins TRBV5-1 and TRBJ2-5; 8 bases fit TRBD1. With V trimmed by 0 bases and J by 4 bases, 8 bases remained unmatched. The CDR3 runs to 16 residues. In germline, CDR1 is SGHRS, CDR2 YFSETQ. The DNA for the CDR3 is TGCGCCAGCAGCTTGGATGGGACAGGTGGGATAGAGACCCAGTACTTC. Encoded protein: CASSLDGTGGIETQYF.

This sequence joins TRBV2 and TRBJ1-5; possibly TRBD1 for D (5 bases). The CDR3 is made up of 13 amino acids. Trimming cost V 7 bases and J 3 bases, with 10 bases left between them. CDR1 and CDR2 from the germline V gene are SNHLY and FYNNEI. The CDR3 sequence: CASIQDNNQPQHF. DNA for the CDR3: TGTGCCAGCATCCAGGACAACAATCAGCCCCAGCATTTT.

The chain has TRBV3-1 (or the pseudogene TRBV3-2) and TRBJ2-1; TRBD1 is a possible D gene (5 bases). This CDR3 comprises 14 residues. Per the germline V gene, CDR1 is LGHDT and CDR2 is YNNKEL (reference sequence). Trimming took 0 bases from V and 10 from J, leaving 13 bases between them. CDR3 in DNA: TGTGCCAGCAGCCAAGACTCAGGGTCGTGGGAGCAGTTCTTC. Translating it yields CASSQDSGSWEQFF.

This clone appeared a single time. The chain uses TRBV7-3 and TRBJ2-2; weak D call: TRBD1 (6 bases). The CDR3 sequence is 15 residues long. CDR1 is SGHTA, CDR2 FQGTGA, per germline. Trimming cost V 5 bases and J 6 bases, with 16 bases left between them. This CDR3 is CASSLLQGEAGELFF. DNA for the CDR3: TGTGCCAGCAGCCTCCTACAGGGAGAGGCCGGGGAGCTGTTTTTT.

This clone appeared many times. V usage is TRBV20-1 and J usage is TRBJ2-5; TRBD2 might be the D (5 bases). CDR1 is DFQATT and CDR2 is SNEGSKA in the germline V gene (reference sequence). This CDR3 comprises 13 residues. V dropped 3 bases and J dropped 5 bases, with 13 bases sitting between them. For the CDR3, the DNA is TGCAGTGCTAGTTTCCGGGTAGCGGAGACCCAGTACTTC. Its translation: CSASFRVAETQYF.

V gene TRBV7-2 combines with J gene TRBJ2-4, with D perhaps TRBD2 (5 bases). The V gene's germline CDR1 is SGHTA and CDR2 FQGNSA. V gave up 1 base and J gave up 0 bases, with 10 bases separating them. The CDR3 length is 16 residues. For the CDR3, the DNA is TGTGCCAGCAGCTTAGATACTAGACTAGCCAAAAACATTCAGTACTTC. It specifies CASSLDTRLAKNIQYF.

CDR3: CASSLAQGRAYEQYF. The CDR3 region has the DNA TGTGCCAGCAGCTTAGCCCAGGGTAGGGCCTACGAGCAGTACTTC. V usage is TRBV7-9 and J usage is TRBJ2-7, with D tentatively TRBD1 (5 bases). Germline CDR1 and CDR2: SEHNR and FQNEAQ (reference sequence). Trimming stripped 0 bases from V and 2 bases from J, with 11 bases between. CDR3 size: 15 residues.

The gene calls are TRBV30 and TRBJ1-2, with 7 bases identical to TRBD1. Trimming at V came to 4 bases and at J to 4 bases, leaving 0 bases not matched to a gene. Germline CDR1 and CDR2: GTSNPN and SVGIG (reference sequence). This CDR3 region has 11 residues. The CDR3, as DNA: TGTGCCTGGAACAGGGGCTATGGCTACACCTTC. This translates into CAWNRGYGYTF. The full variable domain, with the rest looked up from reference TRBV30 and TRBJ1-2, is SQTIHQWPATLVQPVGSPLSLECTVEGTSNPNLYWYRQAAGRGLQLLFYSVGIGQISSEVPQNLSASRPQDRQFILSSKKLLLSDSGFYLCAWNRGYGYTFGSGTRLTVV.